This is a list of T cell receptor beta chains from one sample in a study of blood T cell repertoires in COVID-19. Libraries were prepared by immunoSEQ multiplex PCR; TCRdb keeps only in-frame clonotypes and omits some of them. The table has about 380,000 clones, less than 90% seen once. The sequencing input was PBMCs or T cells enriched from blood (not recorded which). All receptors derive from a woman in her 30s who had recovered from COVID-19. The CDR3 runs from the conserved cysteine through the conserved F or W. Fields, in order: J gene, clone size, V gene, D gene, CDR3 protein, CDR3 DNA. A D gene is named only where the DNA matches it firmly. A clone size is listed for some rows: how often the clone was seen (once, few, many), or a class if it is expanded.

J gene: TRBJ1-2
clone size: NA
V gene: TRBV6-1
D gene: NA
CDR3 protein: CASSEQQQSKGYTF
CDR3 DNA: TGTGCCAGCAGTGAACAACAACAAAGTAAGGGCTACACCTTC

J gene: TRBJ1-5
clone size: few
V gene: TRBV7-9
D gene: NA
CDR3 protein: CASSFRDQPQHF
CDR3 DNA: TGTGCCAGCAGCTTCAGGGATCAGCCCCAGCATTTT

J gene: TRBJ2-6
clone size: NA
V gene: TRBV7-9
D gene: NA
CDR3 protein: CASSRGLPSSGANVLTF
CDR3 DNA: TGTGCCAGCAGCCGAGGACTGCCCTCTTCCGGGGCCAACGTCCTGACTTTC

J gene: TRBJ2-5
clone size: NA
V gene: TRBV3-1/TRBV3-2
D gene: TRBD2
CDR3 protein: CASSQDLAGGRGGTQYF
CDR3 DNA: TGTGCCAGCAGCCAAGATCTGGCGGGAGGGCGCGGGGGAACCCAGTACTTC

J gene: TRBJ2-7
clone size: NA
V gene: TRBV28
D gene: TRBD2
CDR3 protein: CASSFRDGLAVSSYEQYF
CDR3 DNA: TGTGCCAGCAGTTTCCGAGATGGACTAGCGGTCAGCTCCTACGAGCAGTACTTC

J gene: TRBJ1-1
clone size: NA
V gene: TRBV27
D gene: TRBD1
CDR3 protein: CASAVGTANTEAFF
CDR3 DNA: TGTGCCAGCGCAGTCGGGACAGCTAACACTGAAGCTTTCTTT

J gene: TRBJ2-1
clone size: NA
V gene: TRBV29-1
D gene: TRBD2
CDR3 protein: CSADPLLAGGFNEQFF
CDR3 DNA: TGCAGCGCCGACCCCCTCCTAGCGGGAGGCTTCAATGAGCAGTTCTTC

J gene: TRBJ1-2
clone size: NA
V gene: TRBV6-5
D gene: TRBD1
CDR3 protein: CASSYSGTGGYGYTF
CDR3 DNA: TGTGCCAGCAGTTACTCCGGGACAGGGGGCTATGGCTACACCTTC

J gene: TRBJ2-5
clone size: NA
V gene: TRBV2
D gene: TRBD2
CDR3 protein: CASSELAGKQTQYF
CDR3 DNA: TGTGCCAGCAGTGAACTAGCGGGAAAACAGACCCAGTACTTC

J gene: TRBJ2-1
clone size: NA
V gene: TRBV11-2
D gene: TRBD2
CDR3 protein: CASSEWGTSGPNEQFF
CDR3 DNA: TGTGCCAGCAGCGAATGGGGCACTAGCGGGCCCAATGAGCAGTTCTTC

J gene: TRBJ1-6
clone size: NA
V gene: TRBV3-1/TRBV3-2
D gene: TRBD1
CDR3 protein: CASSPGDRGTSPLHF
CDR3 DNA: TGTGCCAGCAGCCCGGGGGACAGGGGTACTTCACCCCTCCACTTT

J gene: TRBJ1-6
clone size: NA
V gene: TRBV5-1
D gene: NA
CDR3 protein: CASSPKARGNGGFGISPLHF
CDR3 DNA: TGCGCCAGCAGCCCGAAAGCCCGGGGGAACGGTGGGTTTGGAATTTCACCCCTCCACTTT

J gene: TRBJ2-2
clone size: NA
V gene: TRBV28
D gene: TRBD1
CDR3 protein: CASSFMFGTGANTGELFF
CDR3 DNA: TGTGCCAGCAGTTTCATGTTCGGGACAGGGGCGAACACCGGGGAGCTGTTTTTT

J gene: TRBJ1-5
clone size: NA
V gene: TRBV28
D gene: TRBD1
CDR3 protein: CASKRQGAFEQPQHF
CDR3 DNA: TGTGCCAGCAAAAGACAGGGGGCTTTTGAGCAGCCCCAGCATTTT

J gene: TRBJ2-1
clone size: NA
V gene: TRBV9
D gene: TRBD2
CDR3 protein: CASSVTSGGLNEQFF
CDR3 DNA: TGTGCCAGCAGCGTCACCAGCGGGGGGCTCAATGAGCAGTTCTTC

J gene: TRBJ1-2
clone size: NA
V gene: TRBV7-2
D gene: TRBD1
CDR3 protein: CASSLTGDYGYTF
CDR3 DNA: TGTGCCAGCAGCTTGACAGGGGACTATGGCTACACCTTC

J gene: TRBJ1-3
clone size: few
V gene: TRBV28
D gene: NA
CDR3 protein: CASSLSHRVAGNTIYF
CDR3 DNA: TGTGCCAGCAGTTTATCGCACAGGGTGGCTGGAAACACCATATATTTT

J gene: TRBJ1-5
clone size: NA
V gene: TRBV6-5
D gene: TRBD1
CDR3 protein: CASSPTGNQPQHF
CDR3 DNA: TGTGCCAGCAGCCCGACAGGGAATCAGCCCCAGCATTTT

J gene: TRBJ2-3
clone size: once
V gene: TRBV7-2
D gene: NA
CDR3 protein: CASRAAYTDTQYF
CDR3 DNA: TGTGCCAGCAGAGCGGCATACACAGATACGCAGTATTTT

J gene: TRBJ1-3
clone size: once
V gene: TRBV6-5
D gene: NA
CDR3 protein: CASSQGLTIYF
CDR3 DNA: TGTGCCAGCAGTCAGGGGCTCACCATATATTTT

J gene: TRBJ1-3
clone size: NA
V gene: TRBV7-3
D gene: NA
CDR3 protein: CASSLTGPGSGNTIYF
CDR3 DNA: TGTGCCAGCAGCTTAACCGGACCCGGGAGCGGAAACACCATATATTTT

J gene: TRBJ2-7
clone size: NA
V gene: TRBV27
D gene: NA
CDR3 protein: CASSVAGRTYEQYF
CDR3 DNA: TGTGCCAGCAGCGTAGCAGGGCGTACCTACGAGCAGTACTTC

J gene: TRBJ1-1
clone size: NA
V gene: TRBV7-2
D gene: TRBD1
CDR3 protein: CATATASSGGTEAFF
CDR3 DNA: TGTGCCACGGCGACAGCGTCGTCAGGGGGGACTGAAGCTTTCTTT

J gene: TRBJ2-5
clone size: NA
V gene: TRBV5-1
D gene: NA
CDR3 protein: CASSFAGEETQYF
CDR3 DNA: TGCGCCAGCAGCTTCGCAGGGGAAGAGACCCAGTACTTC

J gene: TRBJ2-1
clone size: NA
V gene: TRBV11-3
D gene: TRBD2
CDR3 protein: CASSPTSSGYNEQFF
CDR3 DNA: TGTGCCAGCAGCCCGACTAGCTCAGGGTACAATGAGCAGTTCTTC

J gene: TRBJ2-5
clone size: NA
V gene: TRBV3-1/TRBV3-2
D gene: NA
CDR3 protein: CASSHIQETQYF
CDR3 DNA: TGTGCCAGCAGCCATATCCAAGAGACCCAGTACTTC

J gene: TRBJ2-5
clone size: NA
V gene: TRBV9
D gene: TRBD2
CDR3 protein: CASSISSGGRGLTETQYF
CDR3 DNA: TGTGCCAGCAGCATATCTTCCGGGGGGAGGGGACTGACAGAGACCCAGTACTTC

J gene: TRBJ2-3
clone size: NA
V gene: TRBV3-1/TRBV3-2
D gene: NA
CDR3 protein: CASSQSGVTADTQYF
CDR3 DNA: TGTGCCAGCAGCCAATCGGGGGTTACGGCAGATACGCAGTATTTT

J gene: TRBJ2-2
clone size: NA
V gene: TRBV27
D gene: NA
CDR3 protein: CASLREPITGELFF
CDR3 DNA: TGTGCCAGCCTACGGGAGCCTATCACCGGGGAGCTGTTTTTT

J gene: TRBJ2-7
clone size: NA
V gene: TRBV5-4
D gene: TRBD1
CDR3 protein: CASTTQGAYNEQYF
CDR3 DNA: TGTGCCAGCACCACCCAGGGGGCCTATAACGAGCAGTACTTC

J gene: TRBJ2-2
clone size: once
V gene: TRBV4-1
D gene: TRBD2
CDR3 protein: CASSQEALGLAGNTGELFF
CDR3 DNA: TGCGCCAGCAGCCAAGAGGCATTAGGACTAGCGGGGAACACCGGGGAGCTGTTTTTT

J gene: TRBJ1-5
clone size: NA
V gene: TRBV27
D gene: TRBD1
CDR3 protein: CASSLDRGGNQPQHF
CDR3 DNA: TGTGCCAGCAGTCTCGACAGGGGAGGCAATCAGCCCCAGCATTTT

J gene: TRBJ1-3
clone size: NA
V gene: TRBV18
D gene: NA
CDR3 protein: CASSPAGRPGNTIYF
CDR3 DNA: TGTGCCAGCTCACCCGCGGGGCGGCCGGGAAACACCATATATTTT

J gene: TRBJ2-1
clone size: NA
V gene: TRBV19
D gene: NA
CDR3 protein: CAKTGSPSSYNEQFF
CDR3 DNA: TGTGCCAAAACAGGGTCCCCCAGCTCCTACAATGAGCAGTTCTTC

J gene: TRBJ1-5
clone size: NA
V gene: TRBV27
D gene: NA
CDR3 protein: CASSSGQIQHF
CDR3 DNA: TGTGCCAGCAGTTCCGGACAGATTCAGCATTTT

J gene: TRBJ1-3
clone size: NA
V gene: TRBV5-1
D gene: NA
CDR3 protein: CASSPQGGGNTIYF
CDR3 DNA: TGCGCCAGCAGCCCACAGGGTGGTGGAAACACCATATATTTT

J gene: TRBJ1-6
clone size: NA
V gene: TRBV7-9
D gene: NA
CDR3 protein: CASSLVRGRRNSPLHF
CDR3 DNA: TGTGCCAGCAGCTTAGTCCGGGGGAGGAGGAATTCACCCCTCCACTTT

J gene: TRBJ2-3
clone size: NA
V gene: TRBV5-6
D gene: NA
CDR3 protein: CASSLARTQYF
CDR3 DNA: TGTGCCAGCAGCTTGGCCAGGACGCAGTATTTT

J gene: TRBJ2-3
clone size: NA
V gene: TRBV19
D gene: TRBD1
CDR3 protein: CASSNRGASTDTQYF
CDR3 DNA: TGTGCCAGTAGTAACAGGGGGGCGAGCACAGATACGCAGTATTTT

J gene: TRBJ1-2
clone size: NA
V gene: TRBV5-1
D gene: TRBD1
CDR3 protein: CASRQGSTISGYTF
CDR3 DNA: TGCGCCAGCAGACAGGGGTCCACTATCTCTGGCTACACCTTC

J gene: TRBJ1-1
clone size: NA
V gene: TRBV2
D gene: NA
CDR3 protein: CASITGSGNTEAFF
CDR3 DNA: TGTGCCAGCATCACAGGGTCTGGGAACACTGAAGCTTTCTTT

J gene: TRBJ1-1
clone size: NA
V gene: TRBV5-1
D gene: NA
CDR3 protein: CASSLGSFGPTEAFF
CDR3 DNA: TGCGCCAGCAGCTTGGGGAGTTTTGGCCCGACGGAAGCTTTCTTT

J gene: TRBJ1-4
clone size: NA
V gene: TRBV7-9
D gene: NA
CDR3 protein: CASSLGGQELEKLFF
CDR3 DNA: TGTGCCAGCAGCTTAGGTGGCCAGGAATTGGAAAAACTGTTTTTT

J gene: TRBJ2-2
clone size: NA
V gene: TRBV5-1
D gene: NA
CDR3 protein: CASTLADTGELFF
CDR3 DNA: TGCGCCAGCACGCTAGCAGACACCGGGGAGCTGTTTTTT

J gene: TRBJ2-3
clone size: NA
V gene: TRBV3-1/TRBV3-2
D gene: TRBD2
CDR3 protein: CASSPRTSGGADTQYF
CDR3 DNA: TGTGCCAGCAGCCCCCGGACTAGCGGGGGGGCAGATACGCAGTATTTT

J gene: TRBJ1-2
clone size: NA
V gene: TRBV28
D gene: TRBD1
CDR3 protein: CASRRTGRYGYTF
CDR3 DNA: TGTGCCAGCAGGCGGACAGGGAGGTATGGCTACACCTTC

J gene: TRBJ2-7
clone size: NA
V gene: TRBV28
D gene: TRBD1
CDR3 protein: CASSVTGGMSYEQYF
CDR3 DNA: TGTGCCAGCAGTGTAACAGGGGGCATGTCCTACGAGCAGTACTTC

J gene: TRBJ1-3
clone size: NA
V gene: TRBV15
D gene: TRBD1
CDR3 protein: CATSRAGGYGNTIYF
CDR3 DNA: TGTGCCACCAGCAGAGCAGGGGGCTATGGAAACACCATATATTTT